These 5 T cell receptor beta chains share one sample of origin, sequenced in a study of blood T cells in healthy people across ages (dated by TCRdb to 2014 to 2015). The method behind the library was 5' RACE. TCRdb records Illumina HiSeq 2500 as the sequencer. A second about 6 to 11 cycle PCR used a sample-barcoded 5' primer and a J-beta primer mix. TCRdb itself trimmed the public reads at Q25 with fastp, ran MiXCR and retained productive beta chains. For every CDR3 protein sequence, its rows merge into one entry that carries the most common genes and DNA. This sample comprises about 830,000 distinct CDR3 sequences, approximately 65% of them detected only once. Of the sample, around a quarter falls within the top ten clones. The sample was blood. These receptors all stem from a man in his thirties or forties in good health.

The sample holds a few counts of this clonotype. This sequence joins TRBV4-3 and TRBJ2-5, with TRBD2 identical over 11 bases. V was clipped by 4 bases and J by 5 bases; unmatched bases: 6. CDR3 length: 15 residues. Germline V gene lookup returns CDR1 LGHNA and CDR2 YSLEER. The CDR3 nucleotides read TGCGCCAGCAGCCGAATGACTAGCGGGGTGGAGACCCAGTACTTC. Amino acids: CASSRMTSGVETQYF.

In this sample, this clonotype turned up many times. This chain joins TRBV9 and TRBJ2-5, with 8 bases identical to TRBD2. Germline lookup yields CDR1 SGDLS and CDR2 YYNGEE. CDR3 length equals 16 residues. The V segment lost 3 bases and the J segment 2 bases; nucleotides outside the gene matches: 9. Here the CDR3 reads CASSGTSGGGQETQYF. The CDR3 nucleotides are TGTGCCAGCAGCGGGACCTCCGGGGGGGGACAAGAGACCCAGTACTTC.

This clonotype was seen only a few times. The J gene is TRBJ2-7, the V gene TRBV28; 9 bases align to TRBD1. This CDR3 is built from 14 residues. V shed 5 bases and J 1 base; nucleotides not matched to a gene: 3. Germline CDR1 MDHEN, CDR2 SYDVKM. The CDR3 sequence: CASSAGTGSYEQYF. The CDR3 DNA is TGTGCCAGCAGTGCCGGGACAGGGTCCTACGAGCAGTACTTC.

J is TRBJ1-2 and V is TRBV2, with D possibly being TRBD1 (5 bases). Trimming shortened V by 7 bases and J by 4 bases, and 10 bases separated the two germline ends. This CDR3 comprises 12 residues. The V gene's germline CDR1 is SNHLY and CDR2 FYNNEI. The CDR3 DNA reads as TGTGCCAGCAAGGTTGGGGCCTATGGCTACACCTTC. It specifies CASKVGAYGYTF.

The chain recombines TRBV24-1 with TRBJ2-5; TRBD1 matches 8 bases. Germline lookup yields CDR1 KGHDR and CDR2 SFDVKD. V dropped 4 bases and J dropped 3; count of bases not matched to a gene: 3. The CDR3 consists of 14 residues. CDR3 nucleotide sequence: TGTGCCACCAGTGACCTGACAGGGGAAGAGACCCAGTACTTC. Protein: CATSDLTGEETQYF.